Only a few counts were recorded for the clone carrying this TCR beta chain. As yet, its antigen is unknown. The data are from a study of T-cell reconstitution after alpha-beta-depleted transplantation in children. Whole-study findings and limits: T-cell numbers and diversity one year post-transplant derived largely from freshly generated T cells.

CDR3 length: 19 residues. Germline values: CDR1 ENHRY, CDR2 SYGVKD. Trimming cost V 0 bases and J 0 bases, with 17 bases left between them. The TCRbeta library incorporated unique molecular identifiers. MiXCR was run by TCRdb on the PCR reads, yielding one entry per CDR3 protein. The data contain a few hundred thousand distinct CDR3 sequences, about a quarter of them singletons. This clonotype was sampled from a boy under two years old with Wiskott-Aldrich syndrome, due to receive a stem cell transplant. This sample comprised PBMCs, obtained before TCRalphabeta/CD19-depleted stem cell transplant. The V and J genes are TRBV10-3 and TRBJ2-2; tentative D call: TRBD2 (5 bases). CDR3 DNA sequence: TGTGCCATCAGTGAGTCGTTCCGGCTAGCATTCGCGAACACCGGGGAGCTGTTTTTT. This sequence encodes CAISESFRLAFANTGELFF.